These T cell receptor beta chains were read from a single sample in a study of blood T cell repertoires in COVID-19. Sequenced by immunoSEQ multiplex PCR; TCRdb stores in-frame clones only, minus some. In the table there are more than 300,000 clones, approximately 90% of which are singletons. Specimen: PBMCs or T cells enriched from blood (not recorded which). The receptors derive from a woman younger than 35 who had recovered from COVID-19. Both conserved end residues are part of each CDR3. The D gene is left open where the match is weak. Part of the rows lack a size; the others show once, few, many or a class for expanded clones.

cdr3_aa	cdr3_nt	v_call	d_call	clone_size	j_call
CASSGQGMGEQYF	TGCGCCAGCAGTGGACAGGGGATGGGGGAGCAGTACTTC	TRBV10-2	TRBD1	.	TRBJ2-7
CASSQDWGRGGFHEQFF	TGTGCCAGCAGCCAAGATTGGGGCAGGGGTGGTTTCCACGAGCAGTTCTTC	TRBV14	.	.	TRBJ2-1
CASSTFGGRDTEAFF	TGTGCCAGCTCAACGTTCGGGGGGAGAGACACTGAAGCTTTCTTT	TRBV18	.	.	TRBJ1-1
CASSNRANEKLFF	TGTGCCAGCAGTAACCGGGCTAATGAAAAACTGTTTTTT	TRBV5-4	.	.	TRBJ1-4
CASSEVAGGDYEQFF	TGTGCCAGCAGTGAGGTAGCGGGGGGGGATTATGAGCAGTTCTTC	TRBV2	TRBD2	.	TRBJ2-1
CASSLTGVLAPLHF	TGTGCCAGCAGTTTAACGGGGGTTTTGGCACCCCTCCACTTT	TRBV28	.	.	TRBJ1-6
CASDSQGDRAFLGYTF	TGTGCCAGCGACTCCCAGGGGGACAGGGCTTTTTTGGGCTACACCTTC	TRBV7-9	TRBD1	once	TRBJ1-2
CASSVAGGRTDTQYF	TGTGCCAGCAGCGTAGCGGGGGGGAGAACAGATACGCAGTATTTT	TRBV2	TRBD2	.	TRBJ2-3
CASSQGARGYTF	TGTGCCAGCAGTCAGGGGGCTCGAGGCTACACCTTC	TRBV6-5	TRBD1	.	TRBJ1-2
CASSLAFTRRQAEAFF	TGTGCCAGCAGTTTAGCTTTCACGAGGAGGCAGGCTGAAGCTTTCTTT	TRBV28	.	.	TRBJ1-1
CAISVDRNYGYTF	TGTGCCATCAGTGTGGACAGAAACTATGGCTACACCTTC	TRBV10-3	.	.	TRBJ1-2
CASSATGGETQYF	TGTGCCAGCAGTGCGACAGGAGGCGAGACCCAGTACTTC	TRBV28	.	.	TRBJ2-5
CASSVDRVTEAFF	TGTGCCAGCAGCGTCGACAGGGTCACTGAAGCTTTCTTT	TRBV7-2	TRBD1	.	TRBJ1-1
CASSQVQGSGNTIYF	TGTGCCAGCAGCCAGGTACAGGGATCTGGAAACACCATATATTTT	TRBV7-9	.	.	TRBJ1-3
CASSLIYPGENTGELFF	TGTGCCAGCAGCTTAATCTATCCCGGGGAAAACACCGGGGAGCTGTTTTTT	TRBV11-2	.	once	TRBJ2-2
CASSPLDRNYNEQFF	TGCGCCAGCAGCCCCTTGGACAGGAACTACAATGAGCAGTTCTTC	TRBV5-1	TRBD1	.	TRBJ2-1
CATSIHRGPNEKLFF	TGTGCCACCAGCATACACAGGGGACCGAATGAAAAACTGTTTTTT	TRBV15	TRBD1	.	TRBJ1-4
CASSRYGPGQGTHSPLHF	TGTGCCAGCAGCCGCTACGGCCCGGGACAGGGGACCCACTCACCCCTCCACTTT	TRBV3-1/TRBV3-2	TRBD1	.	TRBJ1-6
CASSLIPFDEQYF	TGTGCCAGCAGCTTAATCCCCTTCGACGAGCAGTACTTC	TRBV7-3	.	few	TRBJ2-7
CATSDPGTGGSGANVLTF	TGTGCCACCAGTGATCCCGGGACAGGCGGCTCTGGGGCCAACGTCCTGACTTTC	TRBV24-1	TRBD1	.	TRBJ2-6
CASSSSGPFEAFF	TGTGCCAGCAGCTCGAGCGGGCCATTTGAAGCTTTCTTT	TRBV7-9	.	.	TRBJ1-1
CASSFSQLTDTQYF	TGTGCCAGCAGTTTCTCCCAACTCACAGATACGCAGTATTTT	TRBV27	.	.	TRBJ2-3
CASCQDRSYEQYF	TGTGCCAGCTGCCAGGACAGGTCCTACGAGCAGTACTTC	TRBV11-2	TRBD1	.	TRBJ2-7